This T cell receptor (beta chain) was found in a study of T-cell reconstitution after alpha-beta-depleted transplantation in children. This clonotype was counted only a few times. Unique molecular identifiers featured in how the TCRbeta library was prepared. A single record per CDR3 protein comes from TCRdb applying MiXCR to the PCR reads. The sample lists about 500,000 distinct CDR3 sequences; approximately 32% were seen once. Trimming pared 6 bases from V and 4 bases from J, leaving 11 bases between. The CDR3 is made up of 13 amino acids. Per the germline V gene, CDR1 is MNHEY and CDR2 is SVGEGT. The starting material was PBMCs from the stem cell graft donor, obtained from the stem cell graft. The rearrangement joins TRBV6-2 or TRBV6-3 to TRBJ2-3; possibly TRBD1 for D (5 bases). The clonotype originates from a human donor who donated a stem cell graft to a child with aplastic anemia. The CDR3 loop reads CASRDPGPDTQYF. The CDR3 DNA follows: TGTGCCAGCAGGGACCCAGGGCCAGATACGCAGTATTTT.